A selection of T cell receptor beta chains follows, all from one sample in a study of glioma-infiltrating T cells. A single record per CDR3 protein comes from TCRdb applying MiXCR to the multiplex PCR reads. The sample has approximately 400,000 distinct CDR3 sequences; about two fifths are singletons. The sequencing sample was made of glioma tissue, nonneoplastic brain tissue, or PBMCs (not recorded which). The receptors originated from a human donor with low-grade glioma or glioblastoma, undergoing nonglioma brain surgery, or in good health (not recorded which). The CDR3 runs from the conserved cysteine through the conserved F or W. Each record gives: clone size, J gene, D gene, V gene, CDR3 DNA, CDR3 protein. The D gene is left open where the match is weak. Only part of the rows carry a size: once, few, many, or a class if the clone is expanded.

clone_size: NA; j_call: TRBJ2-5; d_call: TRBD1; v_call: TRBV6-5; cdr3_nt: TGTGCCAGCAGCAGATCCGGGACAGACCAAGAGACCCAGTGCTTC; cdr3_aa: CASSRSGTDQETQCF
clone_size: NA; j_call: TRBJ2-3; d_call: NA; v_call: TRBV7-2; cdr3_nt: TGTGCCAGCAGCTTACAGGGGCCACGCACAGATACGCAGTATTTT; cdr3_aa: CASSLQGPRTDTQYF
clone_size: NA; j_call: TRBJ2-3; d_call: NA; v_call: TRBV15; cdr3_nt: TGTGCCACCAGCAGCGGGATTCTGAGGGCAGATACGCAGTATTTT; cdr3_aa: CATSSGILRADTQYF
clone_size: few; j_call: TRBJ1-2; d_call: TRBD1; v_call: TRBV19; cdr3_nt: TGTGCCAGTAGGACAGGGAGCTATGGCTACACCTTC; cdr3_aa: CASRTGSYGYTF
clone_size: NA; j_call: TRBJ2-2; d_call: NA; v_call: TRBV7-2; cdr3_nt: TGTGCCAGCAGTTTAGATATATCTGGCGCCGGGGAGCTGTTTTTT; cdr3_aa: CASSLDISGAGELFF
clone_size: many; j_call: TRBJ2-1; d_call: NA; v_call: TRBV25-1; cdr3_nt: TGTGCCAGCAGTGAATTTGGGTCGCCCTACAATGAGCAGTTCTTC; cdr3_aa: CASSEFGSPYNEQFF
clone_size: NA; j_call: TRBJ2-7; d_call: TRBD2; v_call: TRBV20-1; cdr3_nt: TGCAGTGCTACTCCCCTGAGTAGCGGGAGTGCCGAGCAGTACTTC; cdr3_aa: CSATPLSSGSAEQYF
clone_size: NA; j_call: TRBJ2-5; d_call: NA; v_call: TRBV25-1; cdr3_nt: TGTGCCAACAGCCGCCAGGGACGTCAAGAGACCCAGTACTTC; cdr3_aa: CANSRQGRQETQYF
clone_size: few; j_call: TRBJ1-1; d_call: TRBD1; v_call: TRBV14; cdr3_nt: TGTGCCAGCAGCCGCCTCGGAGGGACAGCCGGGGGGATGAACACTGAAGCTTTCTTT; cdr3_aa: CASSRLGGTAGGMNTEAFF
clone_size: NA; j_call: TRBJ1-1; d_call: NA; v_call: TRBV4-1; cdr3_nt: TGCGCCAGCAGCCACCTAGGAGGGGAGACTGAAGCTTTCTTT; cdr3_aa: CASSHLGGETEAFF
clone_size: few; j_call: TRBJ2-1; d_call: TRBD1; v_call: TRBV20-1; cdr3_nt: TGCAGTGCTAGAGAGCCCTCGGGACAGATCAATGAGCAGTTCTTC; cdr3_aa: CSAREPSGQINEQFF
clone_size: few; j_call: TRBJ2-7; d_call: TRBD1; v_call: TRBV19; cdr3_nt: TGTGCCAGTAGTATAGGGACAGGAAACTACGAGCAGTACTTC; cdr3_aa: CASSIGTGNYEQYF
clone_size: NA; j_call: TRBJ1-2; d_call: NA; v_call: TRBV6-2/TRBV6-3; cdr3_nt: TGTGCCAGCAGTTTCCACAGGCGGGACGCTAACTATGGCTACACCTTC; cdr3_aa: CASSFHRRDANYGYTF
clone_size: NA; j_call: TRBJ2-3; d_call: NA; v_call: TRBV20-1; cdr3_nt: TGCAGTGCTGCGACGGGGGAGGCCGGGACAGATACGCAGTATTTT; cdr3_aa: CSAATGEAGTDTQYF
clone_size: many; j_call: TRBJ2-3; d_call: NA; v_call: TRBV25-1; cdr3_nt: TGTGCCAGCAGTGATACTCGGCAGGGCACAGATACGCAGTATTTT; cdr3_aa: CASSDTRQGTDTQYF
clone_size: NA; j_call: TRBJ2-7; d_call: NA; v_call: TRBV4-1; cdr3_nt: TGCGCCAGCAGCCCGTTTTTCCAGGATTCCTACGAGCAGTACTTC; cdr3_aa: CASSPFFQDSYEQYF
clone_size: NA; j_call: TRBJ1-5; d_call: TRBD1; v_call: TRBV6-2/TRBV6-3; cdr3_nt: TGTGCCAGCAGTGCAACAGGGGGTATAGGGAACAATCAGCCCCAGCATTTT; cdr3_aa: CASSATGGIGNNQPQHF
clone_size: many; j_call: TRBJ1-1; d_call: NA; v_call: TRBV7-2; cdr3_nt: TGTGCCAGTCGAAGGGGAGCAGGAACTGAAGCTTTCTTT; cdr3_aa: CASRRGAGTEAFF
clone_size: few; j_call: TRBJ2-1; d_call: TRBD2; v_call: TRBV4-2; cdr3_nt: TGTGCCAGCAGCCAAGAGCCAGGACTAGACGATGAGCAGTTCTTC; cdr3_aa: CASSQEPGLDDEQFF
clone_size: many; j_call: TRBJ2-1; d_call: NA; v_call: TRBV6-2/TRBV6-3; cdr3_nt: TGTGCCAGCAGTTACTCCAAAGAAAGGGCGAGCTCCTACAATGAGCAGTTCTTC; cdr3_aa: CASSYSKERASSYNEQFF
clone_size: few; j_call: TRBJ2-7; d_call: TRBD1; v_call: TRBV7-9; cdr3_nt: TGTGCCAGCACCCGGGACAGCTCCTACGAGCAGTACTTC; cdr3_aa: CASTRDSSYEQYF
clone_size: NA; j_call: TRBJ2-7; d_call: NA; v_call: TRBV6-2/TRBV6-3; cdr3_nt: TGTGCCAGCATTTACGACGCAGGCTCCTACGAGCAGTACTTC; cdr3_aa: CASIYDAGSYEQYF
clone_size: NA; j_call: TRBJ2-1; d_call: NA; v_call: TRBV12-3/TRBV12-4; cdr3_nt: TGTGCCTGCAGTTTAGCAGGACGGAATGAGCAGTTCTTC; cdr3_aa: CACSLAGRNEQFF
clone_size: many; j_call: TRBJ2-6; d_call: TRBD1; v_call: TRBV6-1; cdr3_nt: TGTGCCAGCAGAGGAACGACAGGGGCCACGCCACGCCTCTCTGGGGCCAACGTCCTGACTTTC; cdr3_aa: CASRGTTGATPRLSGANVLTF
clone_size: once; j_call: TRBJ1-5; d_call: NA; v_call: TRBV7-2; cdr3_nt: TGTGCCAGCAGTTTATATGACGGCAGCAATCAGCCCCAGCGTTTT; cdr3_aa: CASSLYDGSNQPQRF
clone_size: NA; j_call: TRBJ2-1; d_call: TRBD1; v_call: TRBV12-3/TRBV12-4; cdr3_nt: TGTGCCAGCAGTTTAAGGACAGGGCCCTACGATGAGCAGTTCTTC; cdr3_aa: CASSLRTGPYDEQFF
clone_size: many; j_call: TRBJ2-3; d_call: TRBD1; v_call: TRBV28; cdr3_nt: TGTGCCAGCAGTTTAGGCAGGGGGCCCGCAGATACGCAGTATTTT; cdr3_aa: CASSLGRGPADTQYF
clone_size: NA; j_call: TRBJ2-7; d_call: TRBD1; v_call: TRBV9; cdr3_nt: TGTGCCAGCAGCGCAGACAGGGGTTTCGACGAGCAGTACTTC; cdr3_aa: CASSADRGFDEQYF
clone_size: few; j_call: TRBJ1-5; d_call: NA; v_call: TRBV20-1; cdr3_nt: TGCAGTGCTAGAGTTGTCAGGTGGGATTTCGATCAGCCCCAGCATTTT; cdr3_aa: CSARVVRWDFDQPQHF
clone_size: many; j_call: TRBJ2-7; d_call: TRBD2; v_call: TRBV20-1; cdr3_nt: TGCAGTGCTAGAGATCTAGCGGGAGTCGAGCAGTACTTC; cdr3_aa: CSARDLAGVEQYF
clone_size: NA; j_call: TRBJ2-3; d_call: NA; v_call: TRBV7-7; cdr3_nt: TGTGCCAGCAGCCCATTCCGGGGCGGAGCCCGCACAGATACGCAGTATTTT; cdr3_aa: CASSPFRGGARTDTQYF
clone_size: NA; j_call: TRBJ2-3; d_call: NA; v_call: TRBV9; cdr3_nt: TGTGCCAGCAGCGCCAGACAGCTTCCAACTAGCACAGATACGCAGTATTTT; cdr3_aa: CASSARQLPTSTDTQYF
clone_size: few; j_call: TRBJ2-5; d_call: NA; v_call: TRBV3-1; cdr3_nt: TGTGCCAGCAGCCAACGTGAGACCCAGTACTTC; cdr3_aa: CASSQRETQYF
clone_size: NA; j_call: TRBJ2-5; d_call: TRBD2; v_call: TRBV7-9; cdr3_nt: TGTGCCAGCAGCCATAGCGGGAGGGGAATCGAGACCCAGTACTTC; cdr3_aa: CASSHSGRGIETQYF
clone_size: few; j_call: TRBJ2-5; d_call: NA; v_call: TRBV5-4; cdr3_nt: TGTGCCAGCAGCTTGGTAGGCAGTCGTCTCCAAGAGACCCAGTACTTC; cdr3_aa: CASSLVGSRLQETQYF
clone_size: NA; j_call: TRBJ2-3; d_call: TRBD2; v_call: TRBV5-1; cdr3_nt: TGCGCCAGCAGCCAAGAGGGGGGACTAGCGGCAGATACGCAGTATTTT; cdr3_aa: CASSQEGGLAADTQYF
clone_size: NA; j_call: TRBJ2-7; d_call: NA; v_call: TRBV19; cdr3_nt: TGTGCCAGTAGTATGGCGGTTGGGCACGAGCAGTACTTC; cdr3_aa: CASSMAVGHEQYF
clone_size: NA; j_call: TRBJ2-3; d_call: NA; v_call: TRBV4-1; cdr3_nt: TGCGCCAGCAGCCAGGCAGATAGCACAGATACGCAGTATTTT; cdr3_aa: CASSQADSTDTQYF
clone_size: few; j_call: TRBJ2-1; d_call: TRBD1; v_call: TRBV5-5; cdr3_nt: TGTGCCAGCAGCTACCCCGGGACAGGGGACAATGAGCAGTTCTTC; cdr3_aa: CASSYPGTGDNEQFF
clone_size: many; j_call: TRBJ2-7; d_call: NA; v_call: TRBV6-1; cdr3_nt: TGTGCCAGCAGTAGGGACGGGGGAGATTACCACGAGCAGTACTTC; cdr3_aa: CASSRDGGDYHEQYF
clone_size: few; j_call: TRBJ2-5; d_call: NA; v_call: TRBV4-1; cdr3_nt: TGCGCCAGCAGCCAAGTTCGGACTAACAAAGAGACCCAGTACTTC; cdr3_aa: CASSQVRTNKETQYF
clone_size: NA; j_call: TRBJ2-3; d_call: NA; v_call: TRBV24-1; cdr3_nt: TGTGCCACCAGTGATCGGGGCTTGAATCTGGATACGCAGTATTTT; cdr3_aa: CATSDRGLNLDTQYF
clone_size: NA; j_call: TRBJ2-2; d_call: NA; v_call: TRBV28; cdr3_nt: TGTGCCAGCAGTCTCATGACAGATCCGAACACCGGGGAGCTGTTTTTT; cdr3_aa: CASSLMTDPNTGELFF
clone_size: NA; j_call: TRBJ1-2; d_call: TRBD1; v_call: TRBV24-1; cdr3_nt: TGTGCCACCAGTGACCCGGGACAGGTCTTCTATGGCTACACCTTC; cdr3_aa: CATSDPGQVFYGYTF
clone_size: many; j_call: TRBJ2-1; d_call: NA; v_call: TRBV27; cdr3_nt: TGTGCCACGGGAGTGAGCTCCTACAATGAGCAGTTCTTC; cdr3_aa: CATGVSSYNEQFF
clone_size: NA; j_call: TRBJ2-3; d_call: NA; v_call: TRBV3-1; cdr3_nt: TGTGCCAGCAGCCAGGTTAGCGGAATCACAGATACGCAGTATTTT; cdr3_aa: CASSQVSGITDTQYF
clone_size: NA; j_call: TRBJ1-2; d_call: TRBD1; v_call: TRBV12-5; cdr3_nt: TGTACTAGTGGTCCCAACAGGGGTTACGACTATGGCTACACCTTC; cdr3_aa: CTSGPNRGYDYGYTF
clone_size: NA; j_call: TRBJ2-2; d_call: NA; v_call: TRBV12-3/TRBV12-4; cdr3_nt: TGTGCCAGCAGGTTAAGGGGCAGAACCGGGGAGCTGTTTTTT; cdr3_aa: CASRLRGRTGELFF